The present T cell receptor beta chain was sequenced within a study of cytomegalovirus exposure and HLA in healthy donors. This clone appeared a single time. What it binds is unknown. Researchers ran the PCR with 60 Vbeta and 13 Jbeta primers. The assay was immunoSEQ multiplex PCR, and TCRdb's table has in-frame clones only and misses some. In the table there are roughly 130,000 clones, 74% of which are singletons. Whole-study findings and limits: Associated with cytomegalovirus, according to the listing, were some 180 TCR beta chains. Later work found most CMV-associated TCR beta chains apparently HLA-restricted. In presence/absence analyses, roughly uniform sequencing depth across donors was assumed. Reportedly, cytomegalovirus status was diagnosed with high sensitivity and specificity.

Germline V gene data show CDR1 as MNHEY and CDR2 as SMNVEV (reference sequence). V was cut by 6 bases and J by 0 bases, with 6 bases left in between. This CDR3 has 12 residues. The sample taken for sequencing was PBMCs. The clonotype originates from a woman aged 50 to 60 in good health and CMV-seropositive. The chain combines TRBV27 with TRBJ2-7; D gene unclear. CDR3 loop: CASRRDSYEQYF. The CDR3, as DNA: TGTGCCAGCAGACGAGACTCCTACGAGCAGTACTTC.